The 8 T cell receptor beta chains below all came from one sample that was sequenced in a study of T-cell memory formation after mild COVID-19. TCRdb re-analysed the 5' RACE reads in MiXCR, keeping a single row per CDR3 protein. The sample holds around 340,000 distinct CDR3 sequences, roughly an eighth seen once. The sample consisted of PBMCs or a T cell subset sorted from them (not recorded which). Every receptor here comes from a young man who had mild COVID-19 (a few samples of this study predate the infection). Cell type and time point are not known.

This chain links TRBV29-1 with TRBJ1-1; D is possibly TRBD1 (6 bases). The germline V gene encodes CDR1 SQVTM and CDR2 ANQGSEA. The CDR3 covers 14 residues. The V end was cut by 3 bases, the J end by 5 bases, with 16 bases between. CDR3 DNA sequence: TGCAGCGTTGATGTGACGGGGGGGCAAACTGAAGCTTTCTTT. Translated, it gives CSVDVTGGQTEAFF.

This chain connects TRBV20-1 to TRBJ2-7; D gene ambiguous. CDR1 and CDR2 from the germline V gene are DFQATT and SNEGSKA (reference sequence). This CDR3 spans 11 amino acids. CDR3 sequence reads: CSVSQLGEQYF. In DNA, the CDR3 is TGCAGCGTGTCCCAGCTTGGCGAGCAGTACTTC.

This clonotype was counted at least ten times. The chain carries TRBV11-2 and TRBJ2-4; no firm D call. V gave up 1 base and J gave up 6 bases, with 7 bases separating them. The CDR3 length is 13 residues. The V gene's germline CDR1 is SGHAT and CDR2 FQNNGV. The CDR3 loop reads CASSLATPNIQYF. CDR3 coding DNA: TGTGCCAGCAGCTTAGCTACTCCAAACATTCAGTACTTC.

This clonotype was seen a handful of times. V gene TRBV7-9 combines with J gene TRBJ2-5; D call uncertain. CDR3 length: 13 amino acids. Germline assignment: CDR1 SEHNR and CDR2 FQNEAQ (reference sequence). The V end lost 3 bases, the J end lost 0 bases, and 5 bases lay between the germline ends. In DNA form, the CDR3 reads TGTGCCAGCAGCTTCCAGAACCAAGAGACCCAGTACTTC. Protein: CASSFQNQETQYF.

The chain employs TRBV10-3 and TRBJ2-6; D perhaps matches TRBD2 (6 bases). CDR1 ENHRY and CDR2 SYGVKD come from the germline V gene. Trimming left V 4 bases short and J 2 bases short, with 6 bases between. There are 14 residues in the CDR3. This CDR3 is CAISGRAGANVLTF. CDR3 nucleotides: TGTGCCATCAGTGGGAGGGCTGGGGCCAACGTCCTGACTTTC.

This chain connects TRBV6-2 or TRBV6-3 to TRBJ1-1; D unclear. Trimming pared 6 bases from V and 6 bases from J, leaving 14 bases between. Germline lookup yields CDR1 MNHEY and CDR2 SVGEGT. This CDR3 is 13 amino acids long. Written as DNA, the CDR3 is TGTGCCAGCAGCTATTCCCTTCGGCCTGAAGCTTTCTTT. As protein: CASSYSLRPEAFF.

This clonotype was detected a few times. The chain has TRBV19 and TRBJ2-3; 7 bases align to TRBD1. The length of the CDR3 is 13 residues. The V gene end was trimmed by 3 bases and the J gene end by 5 bases; junction bases not matched to a gene: 2. In germline, CDR1 is LNHDA, CDR2 SQIVND (reference sequence). The CDR3: CASSINRGDTQYF. In nucleotides, the CDR3 is TGTGCCAGTAGTATCAACAGGGGAGATACGCAGTATTTT.

This clonotype turned up a few times. The rearrangement uses TRBV5-5 and TRBJ2-5; 10 bases fit TRBD2. CDR3 length: 15 residues. Per the germline V gene, CDR1 is SGHKS and CDR2 is YYEKEE (reference sequence). Trimming at V came to 2 bases and at J to 4 bases, leaving 5 bases not matched to a gene. The CDR3 coding sequence is TGTGCCAGCAGCTTCGGCGCTAGCGGGAGAGAGACCCAGTACTTC. Its translation is CASSFGASGRETQYF.